This is a list of T cell receptor beta chains from one sample in a study of T-cell memory formation after mild COVID-19. TCRdb used MiXCR to reprocess the 5' RACE reads, holding one entry per CDR3 protein. The data show around 300,000 distinct CDR3 sequences, 10% to 15% seen once. The sequenced sample was PBMCs or a T cell subset sorted from them (not recorded which). These receptors all come from a man younger than 30 who had mild COVID-19 (a few samples of this study predate the infection). Cell type and time point are not known. CDR3s include the opening cysteine and the closing phenylalanine or tryptophan. The size entry is marked missing in some rows and otherwise reads once, few, many or a size class.

v_gene	abundance	j_gene	CDR3aa
TRBV3-1	few	TRBJ2-1	CASSHGSTGGLSYNEQFF
TRBV2	few	TRBJ2-7	CASSDVAGGREQYF
TRBV6-2/TRBV6-3	few	TRBJ2-2	CASRHRTYTGELFF
TRBV12-3/TRBV12-4	.	TRBJ1-2	CASSPRPGTGDYGYTF
TRBV5-5	few	TRBJ1-1	CASSLFEVEAFF
TRBV6-2/TRBV6-3	few	TRBJ1-5	CASRDRYSNQPQHF
TRBV28	.	TRBJ2-1	CASKRETIRNHNEQFF
TRBV12-3/TRBV12-4	few	TRBJ2-1	CAASGSSYNEQFF
TRBV28	many	TRBJ1-5	CASSFTNQPQHF
TRBV6-1	few	TRBJ1-4	CASRRGNEKLFF
TRBV10-3	few	TRBJ1-1	CAISDSRTGVTEAFF
TRBV15	few	TRBJ1-2	CATSRDERLYGYTF
TRBV5-4	.	TRBJ1-2	CASSSGGAIHGYTF
TRBV4-1	many	TRBJ2-7	CASSQRGTETGEQYF
TRBV7-8	.	TRBJ1-2	CASSPTGPQVALPNPGYTF
TRBV10-3	few	TRBJ1-5	CAISERTGGQPQHF
TRBV7-2	.	TRBJ2-3	CASRRAGEKNTQYF